This TCR beta chain derives from a study of post-analysis software for immune sequencing data. Study-wide background: Multiple sclerosis in the patients followed relapsing-remitting, secondary progressive and progressive-relapsing courses. The study's findings and limits: Compared with controls, patients had more of about 5 TRBV segments, including TRBV5-6, TRBV5-1 and TRBV20-1. Compared with controls, patients showed significantly lower normalized Chao1 diversity. Under the F measure, samples that were prepared in one batch clustered strongly together.

Germline assignment: CDR1 MDHEN and CDR2 SYDVKM. The CDR3 contains 17 residues. Trimming at V came to 4 bases and at J to 2 bases, leaving 12 bases not matched to a gene. A remark on this clonotype: Its antigen is undetermined.

Unique molecular identifiers tagged the TCR beta cDNA libraries. Each sample of roughly 0.85 to 11 million input T cells yielded roughly 500,000 cDNA molecules, so each molecule approximated one T cell. TCRdb processed the PCR reads anew with MiXCR; each CDR3 protein has one entry. Here the sample spans roughly 400,000 distinct CDR3 sequences, 30% to 40% being singletons. The genes are TRBV28 and TRBJ2-7; 9 bases are a match to TRBD1. The receptor comes from a girl aged 2-15 years with multiple sclerosis. The sample was blood. CDR3 nucleotides: TGTGCCAGCAGTTACCTCTCCGGGACAGGGAGTCCCTACGAGCAGTACTTC. Protein product: CASSYLSGTGSPYEQYF.